The 29 T cell receptor beta chains given below trace back to one sample, sequenced in a study of T cells after yellow fever vaccination. TCRdb redid the calling of the 5' RACE reads with MiXCR, one entry per CDR3 protein. This repertoire shows about 300,000 distinct CDR3 sequences, 7.5% to 9.5% found once; its top ten account for 3% to 4%. The material sequenced was CD4+ T cells sorted from PBMCs, taken 5 days after the yellow fever booster vaccination. Receptors were obtained from a man aged 18 to 30 who received the YFV17D yellow fever vaccine.

This clonotype was counted at least ten times. The chain carries TRBV5-1 and TRBJ1-1; D gene unclear. V was trimmed by 7 bases and J by 3 bases, leaving 10 bases between them. There are 12 residues in the CDR3. Germline CDR1 is SGHRS and CDR2 is YFSETQ. The DNA of the CDR3 is TGCGCCAGCCGGGCAGACTACACTGAAGCTTTCTTT. It yields the protein CASRADYTEAFF. Looking up the rest from reference TRBV5-1 and TRBJ1-1 gives the full variable domain: KAGVTQTPRYLIKTRGQQVTLSCSPISGHRSVSWYQQTPGQGLQFLFEYFSETQRNKGNFPGRFSGRQFSNSRSEMNVSTLELGDSALYLCASRADYTEAFFGQGTRLTVV.

This clonotype was counted between two and nine times. The V gene is TRBV6-2 or TRBV6-3, the J gene TRBJ2-7; no reliable D call. The germline gives CDR1 MNHEY, CDR2 SVGEGT. V lost 2 bases and J lost 3, with 8 bases in between. This CDR3 has 13 amino acids. The CDR3 loop reads CASSYRGSYEQYF. The CDR3 DNA is TGTGCCAGCAGTTACCGTGGCAGCTACGAGCAGTACTTC.

This clonotype was recorded a few times. This rearrangement joins TRBV7-8 to TRBJ2-3, with 8 bases identical to TRBD2. V lost 3 bases to trimming and J lost 7 bases; unmatched junction nucleotides: 9. Germline loops: CDR1 SGHVS, CDR2 FQNEAQ. This CDR3 region has 15 residues. In DNA, the CDR3 is TGTGCCAGCAGCTTCGGACTAGCCCGCGGATATACGCAGTATTTT. The encoded protein is CASSFGLARGYTQYF. The full variable domain, rest sourced from reference TRBV7-8 and TRBJ2-3, is GAGVSQSPRYKVAKRGQDVALRCDPISGHVSLFWYQQALGQGPEFLTYFQNEAQLDKSGLPSDRFFAERPEGSVSTLKIQRTQQEDSAVYLCASSFGLARGYTQYFGPGTRLTVL.

This clonotype was observed a handful of times. This chain connects TRBV24-1 to TRBJ2-5, with TRBD1 matching over 12 bases. Germline V gene lookup returns CDR1 KGHDR and CDR2 SFDVKD. CDR3 size: 14 residues. Unmatched junction bases numbered 5, after V lost 9 bases and J lost 4 bases. The CDR3 spells CATLEGQGAETQYF. The CDR3 DNA is TGTGCCACCCTAGAGGGACAGGGGGCAGAGACCCAGTACTTC.

The chain uses TRBV7-2 and TRBJ2-2, with D perhaps TRBD2 (5 bases). The CDR3 length is 15 residues. The V gene's germline CDR1 is SGHTA and CDR2 FQGNSA. V dropped 0 bases and J dropped 4 bases, with 9 bases sitting between them. CDR3 region: CASSLAVDSTGELFF. DNA of the CDR3: TGTGCCAGCAGCTTAGCGGTGGACTCCACCGGGGAGCTGTTTTTT.

The V call is TRBV10-3, the J call TRBJ2-5; 7 bases agree with TRBD1. The germline gives CDR1 ENHRY, CDR2 SYGVKD. V was pared by 11 bases and J by 5 bases, with 17 bases of the junction left unmatched. CDR3 length equals 15 residues. The CDR3 sequence is CASSPPQGSWETQYF. The CDR3 DNA sequence: TGTGCCTCCTCCCCGCCACAGGGGTCTTGGGAGACCCAGTACTTC.

This chain links TRBV5-1 with TRBJ2-3; D is possibly TRBD1 or TRBD2 (5 bases each). This CDR3 spans 16 amino acids. V was clipped by 0 bases and J by 5 bases, with 16 bases between them. Germline CDR1 reads SGHRS; CDR2 reads YFSETQ. CDR3 DNA sequence: TGCGCCAGCAGCTTGGATCGGGTAGGGGAGAAAGATACGCAGTATTTT. It codes for CASSLDRVGEKDTQYF.

The sample holds a few counts of this clonotype. The chain is built from TRBV5-1 and TRBJ2-7; maybe TRBD2 (6 bases). Looked up from germline, CDR1 is SGHRS and CDR2 is YFSETQ. Trimming removed 5 bases at V and 1 base at J, with 16 bases between. The CDR3 is 15 amino acids. The CDR3 here is CASSSGDFLSYEQYF. The CDR3 nucleotides read TGCGCCAGCAGTTCCGGGGACTTCCTTTCCTACGAGCAGTACTTC.

At least ten counts were recorded for this clonotype. The rearrangement joins TRBV6-4 to TRBJ2-7, with TRBD1 as a possible D gene (5 bases). The V gene's germline CDR1 is MRHNA and CDR2 SNTAGT. Between the trimmed V and J ends, which lost 6 bases and 3 bases, there was a span of 6 bases. The CDR3 runs 11 residues. CDR3 DNA sequence: TGTGCCAGCAGGGACAACTACGAGCAGTACTTC. It translates to CASRDNYEQYF.

This clonotype was detected many times. The rearrangement uses TRBV18 and TRBJ2-3; 12 bases are a match to TRBD2. V gave up 4 bases and J gave up 4 bases; unmatched junction bases: 6. The CDR3 runs 16 residues. CDR1 and CDR2 from the germline V gene are KGHSH and LQKENI. CDR3 nucleotide sequence: TGTGCCAGCTCACTGCGGACTAGCGGGGCGCCAGATACGCAGTATTTT. It specifies CASSLRTSGAPDTQYF. Supplemented by reference TRBV18 and TRBJ2-3, the full variable domain reads NAGVMQNPRHLVRRRGQEARLRCSPMKGHSHVYWYRQLPEEGLKFMVYLQKENIIDESGMPKERFSAEFPKEGPSILRIQQVVRGDSAAYFCASSLRTSGAPDTQYFGPGTRLTVL.

This clonotype was picked up a small number of times. The chain has TRBV10-3 and TRBJ2-7, with 8 bases identical to TRBD1. This CDR3 spans 13 amino acids. V shed 7 bases and J 4 bases; nucleotides not matched to a gene: 6. CDR1 is ENHRY and CDR2 is SYGVKD in the germline V gene. The CDR3, as DNA: TGTGCCATCAAGACAGGGGAAGAGTACGAGCAGTACTTC. This sequence encodes CAIKTGEEYEQYF.

The genes are TRBV6-1 and TRBJ1-2, with 7 bases aligning to TRBD1. This CDR3 spans 12 amino acids. The germline gives CDR1 MNHNS, CDR2 SASEGT. J gave up 4 bases and V 7 bases, and 3 bases lay outside the gene matches. CDR3 nucleotides: TGTGCCAGCACGGGACAGTCCTATGGCTACACCTTC. Protein: CASTGQSYGYTF.

J is TRBJ1-2 and V is TRBV12-3 or TRBV12-4; D perhaps matches TRBD1 (5 bases). This CDR3 region has 12 residues. Deletions cut 4 bases from V and 5 bases from J, with 8 bases between. The CDR3 here is CASSWDGYGYTF. The CDR3 DNA reads as TGTGCCAGCAGTTGGGACGGGTATGGCTACACCTTC.

The sample holds a few counts of this clonotype. The V gene is TRBV6-6, the J gene TRBJ1-2; a possible D gene is TRBD1 (6 bases). The CDR3 totals 15 residues. V lost 0 bases and J 5 bases, leaving 13 bases between the germline ends. Germline assignment: CDR1 MNHNY and CDR2 SVGAGI (reference sequence). This CDR3 reads CASSYSHRADYGYTF. In DNA form, the CDR3 reads TGTGCCAGCAGTTACTCGCACAGGGCGGATTATGGCTACACCTTC.

The chain joins TRBV20-1 to TRBJ1-4, with 10 bases fitting TRBD1. J gave up 8 bases and V 4 bases, and 7 bases lay outside the gene matches. This CDR3 contains 14 residues. Looked up from germline, CDR1 is DFQATT and CDR2 is SNEGSKA (reference sequence). This CDR3 is CSAKTGGEGEKLFF. CDR3 DNA: TGCAGTGCTAAGACAGGGGGCGAGGGGGAAAAACTGTTTTTT.

This clonotype was seen a handful of times. The CDR3 loop reads CASSLDAWEPQHF. The CDR3 DNA reads TGTGCCAGCAGCCTAGACGCGTGGGAGCCCCAGCATTTT. This chain joins TRBV4-2 and TRBJ1-5; D gene uncertain. The CDR3 has 13 amino acids. Germline V gene data show CDR1 as LGHNA and CDR2 as YNFKEQ. V was shortened by 4 bases and J by 8 bases, with 12 bases between the two germline ends.

This clonotype was seen at least ten times. This sequence joins TRBV20-1 and TRBJ2-7; 9 nucleotides line up with TRBD2. Germline values: CDR1 DFQATT, CDR2 SNEGSKA (reference sequence). The CDR3 spans 13 residues. V trimming: 2 bases; J trimming: 2 bases; junction bases outside the gene matches: 1. Here the CDR3 reads CSARPSGAYEQYV. The CDR3 DNA follows: TGCAGTGCTAGACCTAGCGGGGCCTACGAGCAGTACGTC.

This clonotype was found many times. The chain combines TRBV7-9 with TRBJ2-7; D call uncertain. CDR1 is SEHNR and CDR2 is FQNEAQ in the germline V gene (reference sequence). V shed 10 bases and J shed 6 bases, with 10 bases lying between them. This CDR3 has 10 amino acids. CDR3 in DNA: TGTGCCACCTCCCTGGGCGAGCAGTACTTC. As protein: CATSLGEQYF.

This clonotype has only a few counts. The chain links TRBV12-3 or TRBV12-4 to TRBJ2-2; D might be TRBD2 (5 bases). Trimming pared 3 bases from V and 7 bases from J, leaving 12 bases between. The CDR3 has 14 amino acids. CDR3 nucleotides: TGTGCCAGCAGTTTTCTAAACGGGAACGGGGAGCTGTTTTTT. Amino acids: CASSFLNGNGELFF.

The chain couples TRBV11-1 to TRBJ2-3, with 8 bases matching TRBD2. This CDR3 is built from 16 residues. J gave up 0 bases and V 2 bases, and 4 bases lay outside the gene matches. The germline V gene encodes CDR1 SGHAT and CDR2 FQDESV (reference sequence). CDR3 DNA: TGTGCCAGCAGCTTACCGACTAGCGCAAGCACAGATACGCAGTATTTT. It specifies CASSLPTSASTDTQYF. The entire variable domain, with the rest obtained from reference TRBV11-1 and TRBJ2-3, is as follows: EAEVAQSPRYKITEKSQAVAFWCDPISGHATLYWYRQILGQGPELLVQFQDESVVDDSQLPKDRFSAERLKGVDSTLKIQPAELGDSAMYLCASSLPTSASTDTQYFGPGTRLTVL.

This clonotype was counted a few times. This sequence joins TRBV6-5 and TRBJ2-3, with 8 bases aligning to TRBD2. V was clipped by 5 bases and J by 1 base; unmatched bases: 5. The CDR3 sequence is 15 residues long. Germline lookup yields CDR1 MNHEY and CDR2 SVGAGI. For the CDR3, the DNA is TGTGCCAGCAGTCGGGGGGGGGTGGGCACAGATACGCAGTATTTT. Translating it yields CASSRGGVGTDTQYF.

For the CDR3, the DNA is TGTGCCAGCACCCGACTCACTAGCGGTAACACCGGGGAGCTGTTTTTT. Translation gives CASTRLTSGNTGELFF. This chain uses TRBV11-2 with TRBJ2-2; 8 positions agree with TRBD2. In germline, CDR1 is SGHAT, CDR2 FQNNGV. V shed 7 bases, J shed 2 bases, and the junction held 9 bases outside the gene matches. CDR3 size: 16 residues. Based on the CDR3 plus reference TRBV11-2 and TRBJ2-2, the full variable domain is EAGVAQSPRYKIIEKRQSVAFWCNPISGHATLYWYQQILGQGPKLLIQFQNNGVVDDSQLPKDRFSAERLKGVDSTLKIQPAKLEDSAVYLCASTRLTSGNTGELFFGEGSRLTVL.

The chain couples TRBV5-1 to TRBJ1-4; weak D call: TRBD1 (5 bases). V lost 5 bases, J lost 5 bases, and 16 bases lay in between. CDR1 is SGHRS, CDR2 YFSETQ, per germline. CDR3 length: 15 amino acids. CDR3 sequence: CASRQLTEQNEKLFF. For the CDR3, the DNA is TGCGCCAGCAGACAATTGACAGAACAGAATGAAAAACTGTTTTTT. Drawing the rest from reference TRBV5-1 and TRBJ1-4, the complete variable domain is KAGVTQTPRYLIKTRGQQVTLSCSPISGHRSVSWYQQTPGQGLQFLFEYFSETQRNKGNFPGRFSGRQFSNSRSEMNVSTLELGDSALYLCASRQLTEQNEKLFFGSGTQLSVL.

The genes are TRBV6-5 and TRBJ1-4; possible D gene TRBD1, 5 bases. CDR1 is MNHEY, CDR2 SVGAGI, per germline. V was shortened by 6 bases and J by 6 bases, with 14 bases between the two germline ends. The CDR3 spans 14 residues. CDR3 region: CASRRPGSDEKLFF. The CDR3 nucleotides read TGTGCCAGCAGGCGTCCAGGGTCAGATGAAAAACTGTTTTTT.

This clonotype came up many times. This sequence joins TRBV5-1 and TRBJ1-4, with 7 bases aligning to TRBD1. Germline-derived CDR1 and CDR2 are SGHRS and YFSETQ. The CDR3 runs to 14 residues. V shed 0 bases, J shed 6 bases, and the junction held 2 bases outside the gene matches. Here the CDR3 reads CASSLGQGDEKLFF. CDR3 sequence (DNA): TGCGCCAGCAGCTTGGGACAGGGAGATGAAAAACTGTTTTTT.

With regard to this clonotype: The conserved phenylalanine or tryptophan is not found at the CDR3 terminus, so this likely reflects a read error. The V and J genes are TRBV2 and TRBJ2-7; no clear D. Germline V gene sequence: CDR1 SNHLY, CDR2 FYNNEI. This CDR3 contains 12 residues. V dropped 5 bases and J dropped 2 bases, with 7 bases sitting between them. The CDR3 DNA follows: TGTGCCAGCAGTTGGAGTACCTACGAGCAGTACTCC. This translates into CASSWSTYEQYS.

This clonotype was detected only a few times. This chain links TRBV6-5 with TRBJ1-6, with D hard to call. This CDR3 contains 13 residues. Germline lookup yields CDR1 MNHEY and CDR2 SVGAGI. Trimming shortened V by 6 bases and J by 5 bases, and 8 bases separated the two germline ends. CDR3 bases: TGTGCCAGCAGAGTCCGAAATAATTCACCCCTCCACTTT. It yields the protein CASRVRNNSPLHF.

This clonotype has more than one count but fewer than ten. The chain recombines TRBV25-1 with TRBJ1-1; 10 bases map to TRBD1. The CDR3 consists of 14 residues. J lost 5 bases, V lost 4 bases, and 4 bases had no gene match. Germline V gives CDR1 MGHDK, CDR2 SYGVNS. For the CDR3, the DNA is TGTGCCAGCAGTGGGGACAGGGGTAAGACTGAAGCTTTCTTT. It yields the protein CASSGDRGKTEAFF.

This clonotype came up many times. The V gene is TRBV4-3, the J gene TRBJ1-2, with unresolved D. The length of the CDR3 is 12 residues. CDR1 is LGHNA, CDR2 YSLEER, per germline. V was trimmed by 4 bases and J by 8 bases, leaving 11 bases between them. Here the CDR3 DNA reads TGCGCCAGCAGCCGCCGATCTGGAGGCTACACCTTC. Its translation is CASSRRSGGYTF.